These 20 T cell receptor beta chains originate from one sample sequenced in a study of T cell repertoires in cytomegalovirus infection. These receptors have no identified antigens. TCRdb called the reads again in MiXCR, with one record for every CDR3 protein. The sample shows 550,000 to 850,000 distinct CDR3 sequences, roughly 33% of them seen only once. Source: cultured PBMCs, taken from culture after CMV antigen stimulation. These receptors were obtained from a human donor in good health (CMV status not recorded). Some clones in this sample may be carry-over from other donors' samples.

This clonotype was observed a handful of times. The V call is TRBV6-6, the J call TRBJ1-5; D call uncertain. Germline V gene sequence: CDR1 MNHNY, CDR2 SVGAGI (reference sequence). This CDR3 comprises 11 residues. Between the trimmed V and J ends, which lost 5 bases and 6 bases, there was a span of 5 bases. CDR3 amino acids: CASSDSQPQHF. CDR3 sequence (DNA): TGTGCCAGCAGTGATAGTCAGCCCCAGCATTTT.

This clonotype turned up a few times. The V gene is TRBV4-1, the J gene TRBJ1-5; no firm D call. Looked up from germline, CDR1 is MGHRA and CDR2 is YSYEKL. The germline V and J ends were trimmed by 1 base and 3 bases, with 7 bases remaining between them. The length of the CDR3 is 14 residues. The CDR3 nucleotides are TGCGCCAGCAGCCAAGCAAGTTCCAATCAGCCCCAGCATTTT. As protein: CASSQASSNQPQHF.

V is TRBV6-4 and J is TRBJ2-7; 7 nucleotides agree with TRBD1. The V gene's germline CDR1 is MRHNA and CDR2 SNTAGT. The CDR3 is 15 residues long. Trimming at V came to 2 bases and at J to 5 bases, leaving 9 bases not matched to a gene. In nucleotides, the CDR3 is TGTGCCAGCAGTGACCCCCGACAGGGCTTCCACGAGCAGTACTTC. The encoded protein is CASSDPRQGFHEQYF.

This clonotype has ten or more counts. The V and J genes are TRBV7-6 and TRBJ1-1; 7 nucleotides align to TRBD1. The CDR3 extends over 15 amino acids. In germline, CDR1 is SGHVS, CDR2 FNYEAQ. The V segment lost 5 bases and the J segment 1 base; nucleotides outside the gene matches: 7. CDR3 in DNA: TGTGCCAGCAGCACCCGACAGGGAGGGAACACTGAAGCTTTCTTT. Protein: CASSTRQGGNTEAFF.

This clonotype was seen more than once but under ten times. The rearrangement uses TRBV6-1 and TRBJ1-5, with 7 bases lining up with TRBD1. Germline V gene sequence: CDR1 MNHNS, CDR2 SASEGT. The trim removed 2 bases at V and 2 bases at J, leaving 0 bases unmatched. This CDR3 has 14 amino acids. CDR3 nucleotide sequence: TGTGCCAGCAGTGAACAGGGGGGCAATCAGCCCCAGCATTTT. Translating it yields CASSEQGGNQPQHF.

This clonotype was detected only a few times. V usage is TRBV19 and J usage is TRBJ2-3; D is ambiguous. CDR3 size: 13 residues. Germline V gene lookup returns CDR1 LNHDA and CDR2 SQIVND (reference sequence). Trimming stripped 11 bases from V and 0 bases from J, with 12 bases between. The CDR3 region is CACKLGSTDTQYF. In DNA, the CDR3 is TGTGCCTGCAAACTGGGTAGCACAGATACGCAGTATTTT.

CDR3 sequence (DNA): TGTGCCAGCAGCAAAAATTCCGCAGATACGCAGTATTTT. Protein sequence: CASSKNSADTQYF. The chain uses TRBV11-2 and TRBJ2-3; no firm D call. CDR3 length: 13 residues. Germline CDR1 reads SGHAT; CDR2 reads FQNNGV. Trimming left V 5 bases short and J 4 bases short, with 10 bases between.

DNA for the CDR3: TGTGCCAGTAGTACGATTGTTCCTGGGGCCAACGTCCTGACTTTC. Amino acid sequence: CASSTIVPGANVLTF. The V call is TRBV19, the J call TRBJ2-6; D unresolved. V lost 4 bases to trimming and J lost 2 bases, with 9 bases between them. The CDR3 totals 15 residues. Germline CDR1 and CDR2: LNHDA and SQIVND (reference sequence).

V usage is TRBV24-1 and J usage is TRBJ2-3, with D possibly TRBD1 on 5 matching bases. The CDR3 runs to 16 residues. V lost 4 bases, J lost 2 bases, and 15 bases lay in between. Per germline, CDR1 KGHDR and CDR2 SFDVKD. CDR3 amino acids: CATSEAGFGLTDTQYF. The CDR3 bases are TGTGCCACCAGTGAAGCAGGGTTCGGTCTCACAGATACGCAGTATTTT.

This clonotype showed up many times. CDR3 coding DNA: TGTGCCAGCAGCTCCGACAGGGCTGGAAACACCATATATTTT. It encodes CASSSDRAGNTIYF. The rearrangement links TRBV7-2 to TRBJ1-3; 7 bases align to TRBD1. V lost 4 bases to trimming and J lost 2 bases; unmatched junction nucleotides: 2. This CDR3 spans 14 amino acids. Germline V CDR1 and CDR2: SGHTA, FQGNSA.

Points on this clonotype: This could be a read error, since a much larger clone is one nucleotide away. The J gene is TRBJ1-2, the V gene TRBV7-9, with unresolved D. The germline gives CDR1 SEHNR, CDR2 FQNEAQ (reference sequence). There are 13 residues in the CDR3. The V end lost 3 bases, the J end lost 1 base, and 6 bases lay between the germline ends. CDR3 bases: TGTGCCAGCAGCTTTGACATTAACTATGGCTACACCTTC. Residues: CASSFDINYGYTF.

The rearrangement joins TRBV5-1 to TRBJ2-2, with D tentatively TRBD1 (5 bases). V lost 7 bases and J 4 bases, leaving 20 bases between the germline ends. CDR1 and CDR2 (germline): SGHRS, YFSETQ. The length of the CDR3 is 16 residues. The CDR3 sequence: CASRTTGHGRTGELFF. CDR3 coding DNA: TGCGCCAGCCGCACCACAGGACACGGTCGCACCGGGGAGCTGTTTTTT.

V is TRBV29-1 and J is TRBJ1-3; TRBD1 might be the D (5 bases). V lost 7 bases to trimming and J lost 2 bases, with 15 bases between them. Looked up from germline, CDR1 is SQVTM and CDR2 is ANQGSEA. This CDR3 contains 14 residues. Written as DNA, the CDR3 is TGCAGCGCATTACCCCAGGGTGCTGGAAACACCATATATTTT. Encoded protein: CSALPQGAGNTIYF.

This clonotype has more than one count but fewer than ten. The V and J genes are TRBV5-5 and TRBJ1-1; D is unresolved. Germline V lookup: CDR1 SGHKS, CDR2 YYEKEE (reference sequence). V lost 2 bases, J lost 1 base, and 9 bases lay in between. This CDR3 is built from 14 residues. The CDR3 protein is CASSFNDGNTEAFF. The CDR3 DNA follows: TGTGCCAGCAGCTTCAACGACGGGAACACTGAAGCTTTCTTT.

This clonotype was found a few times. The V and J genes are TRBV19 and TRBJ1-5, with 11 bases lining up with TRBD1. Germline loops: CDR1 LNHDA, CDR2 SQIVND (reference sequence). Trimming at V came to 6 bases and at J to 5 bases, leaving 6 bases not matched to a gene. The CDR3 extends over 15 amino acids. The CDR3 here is CASRGQGVSHQPQHF. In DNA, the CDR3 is TGTGCCAGTAGGGGACAGGGGGTGTCACATCAGCCCCAGCATTTT. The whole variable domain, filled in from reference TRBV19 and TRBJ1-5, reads DGGITQSPKYLFRKEGQNVTLSCEQNLNHDAMYWYRQDPGQGLRLIYYSQIVNDFQKGDIAEGYSVSREKKESFPLTVTSAQKNPTAFYLCASRGQGVSHQPQHFGDGTRLSIL.

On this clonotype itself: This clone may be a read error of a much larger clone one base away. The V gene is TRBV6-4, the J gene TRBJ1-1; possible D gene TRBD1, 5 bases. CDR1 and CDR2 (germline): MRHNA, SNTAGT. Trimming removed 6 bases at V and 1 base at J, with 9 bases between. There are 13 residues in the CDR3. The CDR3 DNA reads TGTGCCAGCAGAACCGGGACGAACACTGAAGCTTTCTTT. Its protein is CASRTGTNTEAFF.

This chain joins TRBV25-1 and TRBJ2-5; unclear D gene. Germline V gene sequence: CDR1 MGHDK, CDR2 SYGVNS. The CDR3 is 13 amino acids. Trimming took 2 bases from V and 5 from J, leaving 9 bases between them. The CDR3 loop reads CASSENPRETQYF. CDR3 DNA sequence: TGTGCCAGCAGTGAAAACCCTAGGGAGACCCAGTACTTC. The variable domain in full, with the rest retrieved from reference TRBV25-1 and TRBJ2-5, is EADIYQTPRYLVIGTGKKITLECSQTMGHDKMYWYQQDPGMELHLIHYSYGVNSTEKGDLSSESTVSRIRTEHFPLTLESARPSHTSQYLCASSENPRETQYFGPGTRLLVL.

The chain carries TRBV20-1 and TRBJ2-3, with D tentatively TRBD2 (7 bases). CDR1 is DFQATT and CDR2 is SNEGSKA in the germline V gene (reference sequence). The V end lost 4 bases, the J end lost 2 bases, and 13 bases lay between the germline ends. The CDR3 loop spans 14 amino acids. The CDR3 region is CSANRGAYTDTQYF. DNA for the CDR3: TGCAGTGCTAACCGGGGGGCCTACACAGATACGCAGTATTTT.

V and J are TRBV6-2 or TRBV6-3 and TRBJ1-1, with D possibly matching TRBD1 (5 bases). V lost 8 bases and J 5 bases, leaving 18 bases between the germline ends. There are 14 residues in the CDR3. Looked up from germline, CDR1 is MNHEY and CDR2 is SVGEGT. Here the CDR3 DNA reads TGTGCCAGCCAAGAATCGGGGGTTACAACTGAAGCTTTCTTT. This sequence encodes CASQESGVTTEAFF.

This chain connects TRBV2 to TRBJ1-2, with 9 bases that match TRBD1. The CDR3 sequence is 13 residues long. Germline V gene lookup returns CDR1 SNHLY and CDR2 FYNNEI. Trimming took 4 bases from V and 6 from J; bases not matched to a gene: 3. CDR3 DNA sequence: TGTGCCAGCAGTGTGTGGACAGGGGATGGCTACACCTTC. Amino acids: CASSVWTGDGYTF.